Listed below are T cell receptor beta chains from one sample, sequenced in a study of blood T cells in healthy people across ages. TCRdb fed the 5' RACE reads into MiXCR, producing one record per CDR3 protein. The table lists about 800,000 distinct CDR3 sequences, roughly 25% of them singletons. The same data also went into a second study, on T cells of mothers and their children.

Sequencing used blood. These receptors all stem from a boy aged 5-17 years in good health. Both conserved end residues are part of each CDR3. Each record gives: D gene, clone size, J gene, V gene, CDR3 protein, CDR3 DNA. A D gene is named only where the DNA matches it firmly. A row's size may be missing; if present it is once, few, many or a size class.

>.|.|TRBJ2-7|TRBV5-1
CASSQDVGKVTDEQYF
TGCGCCAGCAGTCAGGACGTGGGGAAGGTAACCGACGAGCAGTACTTC
>.|.|TRBJ2-7|TRBV27
CASSRRVAYEQYF
TGTGCCAGCAGCCGCCGGGTGGCCTACGAGCAGTACTTC
>.|few|TRBJ1-2|TRBV7-2
CASSLRSAYGYTF
TGTGCCAGCAGCTTACGCTCCGCTTATGGCTACACCTTC
>.|.|TRBJ2-4|TRBV28
CASSSAQGGKNIQYF
TGTGCCAGCAGTTCGGCCCAAGGGGGTAAAAACATTCAGTACTTC
>TRBD2|few|TRBJ2-1|TRBV7-3
CASSLYTSGPYNEQFF
TGTGCCAGCAGCCTATACACTAGCGGCCCCTACAATGAGCAGTTCTTC
>.|.|TRBJ1-1|TRBV6-4
CASSESANTEAFF
TGTGCCAGCAGTGAATCAGCGAACACTGAAGCTTTCTTT
>TRBD1|few|TRBJ2-7|TRBV20-1
CSSPTGAGYEQYF
TGCAGTTCCCCGACAGGGGCGGGCTACGAGCAGTACTTC
>TRBD1|.|TRBJ1-2|TRBV5-1
CASSSEGASYGYTF
TGCGCCAGCAGTTCGGAGGGGGCCAGCTATGGCTACACCTTC
>.|.|TRBJ1-5|TRBV27
CASSLSGSGYSNQPQHF
TGTGCCAGCAGTTTAAGCGGCAGCGGCTATAGCAATCAGCCCCAGCATTTT
>TRBD2|few|TRBJ2-1|TRBV7-9
CASSFKLTSGIDEQFF
TGTGCCAGCAGCTTCAAACTGACTAGCGGGATCGATGAGCAGTTCTTC
>.|.|TRBJ1-5|TRBV19
CASRPRGNQPQHF
TGTGCCAGTAGGCCTCGAGGCAATCAGCCCCAGCATTTT
>TRBD1|few|TRBJ2-7|TRBV18
CASSPGQGSSSYEQYF
TGTGCCAGCTCACCGGGACAGGGGTCTAGCTCCTACGAGCAGTACTTC
>TRBD1|.|TRBJ2-5|TRBV7-8
CASSFSSGTGIQETQYF
TGTGCCAGCAGCTTTTCTTCCGGGACAGGGATCCAAGAGACCCAGTACTTC
>TRBD2|.|TRBJ2-1|TRBV29-1
CSVEGLGSGGAYNEQFF
TGCAGCGTTGAAGGTTTGGGTAGCGGGGGGGCCTACAATGAGCAGTTCTTC
>.|.|TRBJ2-7|TRBV20-1
CSAGYEQYF
TGCAGCGCTGGTTACGAGCAGTACTTC
>.|.|TRBJ1-5|TRBV7-9
CASSARGEGLLNQPQHF
TGTGCCAGCAGCGCTAGGGGGGAGGGGCTCCTTAATCAGCCCCAGCATTTT
>.|.|TRBJ2-4|TRBV6-1
CASSGRLGNIQYF
TGTGCCAGCAGTGGCAGGTTGGGGAACATTCAGTACTTC
>.|once|TRBJ2-7|TRBV30
CAYGAEPYEQYF
TGTGCCTACGGGGCAGAGCCCTACGAGCAGTACTTC
>.|.|TRBJ2-1|TRBV29-1
CSVEPTMQGGYNEQFF
TGCAGCGTTGAGCCCACGATGCAGGGGGGGTACAATGAGCAGTTCTTC
>.|.|TRBJ1-2|TRBV7-2
CASSLAPGGYGYTF
TGTGCCAGCAGCCTAGCACCGGGGGGCTATGGCTACACCTTC
>.|.|TRBJ1-5|TRBV27
CASSLTERQPQHF
TGTGCCAGCAGCCTGACAGAGAGGCAGCCCCAGCATTTT
>.|.|TRBJ2-7|TRBV2
CASSGEMAEQYF
TGTGCCAGCAGCGGGGAGATGGCCGAGCAGTACTTC
>.|few|TRBJ2-7|TRBV2
CASSATAEQYF
TGTGCCAGCAGTGCCACCGCCGAGCAGTACTTC
>.|.|TRBJ2-2|TRBV7-6
CASSSTAKANTGELFF
TGTGCCAGCAGCTCGACAGCTAAAGCGAACACCGGGGAGCTGTTTTTT
>.|.|TRBJ2-7|TRBV6-2/TRBV6-3
CASSWGARLDFYEQYF
TGTGCCAGCAGTTGGGGGGCACGTTTGGACTTCTACGAGCAGTACTTC
>TRBD1|.|TRBJ2-2|TRBV5-1
CASSAYRGANTGELFF
TGCGCCAGCAGCGCCTACAGGGGCGCGAACACCGGGGAGCTGTTTTTT
>.|.|TRBJ2-4|TRBV24-1
CATGVSLVAKNIQYF
TGTGCCACCGGAGTCAGCCTAGTAGCCAAAAACATTCAGTACTTC
>TRBD1|.|TRBJ2-5|TRBV14
CASSPWTGRGETQYF
TGTGCCAGCAGCCCTTGGACAGGACGAGGAGAGACCCAGTACTTC
>TRBD2|.|TRBJ2-1|TRBV9
CASSVRLAGADEQFF
TGTGCCAGCAGCGTAAGACTAGCGGGAGCGGATGAGCAGTTCTTC
>.|.|TRBJ2-1|TRBV20-1
CSASGSYNEQFF
TGCAGTGCTAGCGGTTCCTACAATGAGCAGTTCTTC
>.|few|TRBJ2-7|TRBV5-1
CASSLEWRGPFSYEQYF
TGCGCCAGCAGCTTGGAATGGCGGGGACCTTTCTCCTACGAGCAGTACTTC
>.|.|TRBJ2-2|TRBV5-1
CASSLQNENTGELFF
TGCGCCAGCAGCTTGCAAAATGAGAACACCGGGGAGCTGTTTTTT
>TRBD1|once|TRBJ1-2|TRBV7-3
CASSLREDRGGGYTF
TGTGCCAGCAGCTTAAGGGAGGACAGGGGTGGTGGCTACACCTTC
>TRBD2|few|TRBJ2-7|TRBV11-1
CASSPSGLAGSYANSYKQYF
TGTGCCAGCAGCCCTTCCGGACTAGCGGGATCCTATGCCAACTCCTACAAGCAGTACTTC
>TRBD2|.|TRBJ2-7|TRBV9
CASSPRTSGNDEQYF
TGTGCCAGCAGCCCTCGGACTAGCGGGAATGACGAGCAGTACTTC
>.|few|TRBJ1-2|TRBV3-1
CASRPGGGYGYTF
TGTGCCAGCAGGCCCGGGGGCGGCTATGGCTACACCTTC
>.|.|TRBJ2-3|TRBV28
CASNAAAGSDTQYF
TGTGCCAGCAATGCGGCGGCGGGATCAGATACGCAGTATTTT
>TRBD1|few|TRBJ2-1|TRBV28
CASNLAGTGGVEQFF
TGTGCCAGCAATCTCGCCGGGACAGGGGGTGTTGAGCAGTTCTTC
>.|few|TRBJ2-4|TRBV6-2/TRBV6-3
CASSYGKNIQYF
TGTGCCAGCAGTTACGGCAAAAACATTCAGTACTTC
>.|few|TRBJ1-2|TRBV28
CASSPRGEYGYTF
TGTGCCAGCAGTCCCCGGGGGGAGTATGGCTACACCTTC
>TRBD1|.|TRBJ1-2|TRBV20-1
CSARGAGTGGREWGYTF
TGCAGTGCTAGAGGCGCCGGGACAGGGGGCAGGGAGTGGGGCTACACCTTC